These 12 T cell receptor beta chains were sequenced from one sample in a study of regulatory T cells in long-lasting Graves disease. Time point here: newly diagnosed GD, antithyroid drugs for less than 3 months. PBMC-derived RNA was used for the TCR library. Arm-PCR with iRepertoire HTBI primers amplified the CDR3 regions for these TCR beta libraries. MiXCR, applied by TCRdb to the multiplex PCR reads, yields one record per CDR3 protein. This table holds 600,000 to 650,000 distinct CDR3 sequences, around 17% found once. These data were likewise used in another study, on T cells in Graves' hyperthyroidism and ophthalmopathy.

The source material was peripheral blood mononuclear cells (PBMCs), sampled at new diagnosis, from a patient treated with antithyroid drugs. These receptors were collected from a woman aged 25 to 45 with Graves disease.

This clonotype showed up just a few times. A read error may account for a junction end that differs from germline. The chain is built from TRBV2 and TRBJ2-3; TRBD1 matches at 8 bases. This CDR3 is 13 amino acids long. The germline V gene encodes CDR1 SNHLY and CDR2 FYNNEI. The CDR3 DNA reads as TGTGCCAGCAGTAGGGTTGGGACAGGTACGCAGTATTTT. This codes for CASSRVGTGTQYF. Together with reference TRBV2 and TRBJ2-3, the CDR3 gives the full variable domain: EPEVTQTPSHQVTQMGQEVILRCVPISNHLYFYWYRQILGQKVEFLVSFYNNEISEKSEIFDDQFSVERPDGSNFTLKIRSTKLEDSAMYFCASSRVGTGTQYFGPGTRLTVL.

This clonotype came up many times. The chain uses TRBV2 and TRBJ2-7; D is unclear. Germline CDR1 reads SNHLY; CDR2 reads FYNNEI. The CDR3 contains 12 residues. Trimming took off 8 bases at V and 3 bases at J, with 11 bases between the two ends. CDR3 in amino acids: CASGNAYYEQYF. The CDR3 nucleotides read TGTGCCAGCGGGAACGCTTACTACGAGCAGTACTTC.

This chain uses TRBV7-9 with TRBJ2-1, with 9 positions matching TRBD2. CDR1 is SEHNR and CDR2 is FQNEAQ in the germline V gene (reference sequence). The trim removed 0 bases at V and 4 bases at J, leaving 10 bases unmatched. The CDR3 loop spans 18 amino acids. CDR3 DNA sequence: TGTGCCAGCAGCTTAGCGCGGGTAGCGGGAGTATCTTACAATGAGCAGTTCTTC. Translating gives CASSLARVAGVSYNEQFF.

The rearrangement joins TRBV6-7 to TRBJ2-7; D not certain. TRBV6-7 is classed as an ORF, of uncertain function. The CDR3 sequence is 16 residues long. The V gene lost 7 bases and the J gene lost 3 bases, with 22 bases spanning the gap. The CDR3 sequence is CASTPKSVGEIYEQYF. For the CDR3, the DNA is TGTGCCAGCACTCCTAAGTCGGTCGGCGAAATCTACGAGCAGTACTTC.

Comment on this clonotype: This sequence may be a read error, since a much larger clone differs from it by one base. The V and J genes are TRBV11-2 and TRBJ2-1; 8 bases agree with TRBD2. Per the germline V gene, CDR1 is SGHAT and CDR2 is FQNNGV. The CDR3 loop spans 16 amino acids. The CDR3 reads CASSLGPSGRYSEQFF. The CDR3 DNA reads as TGTGCCAGCAGCTTAGGTCCAAGCGGGAGATACAGTGAGCAGTTCTTC.

There are a few counts of this clonotype. The chain recombines TRBV19 with TRBJ2-7; no clear D. V lost 8 bases, J lost 5 bases, and 16 bases lay in between. The CDR3 consists of 13 residues. Germline V CDR1 and CDR2: LNHDA, SQIVND (reference sequence). CDR3 residues: CASHSPTYDEQYF. The CDR3 DNA reads TGTGCCAGTCACAGTCCGACGTACGACGAGCAGTACTTC.

This clonotype showed up many times. The chain carries TRBV18 and TRBJ2-1, with 10 bases aligning to TRBD2. Germline loops: CDR1 KGHSH, CDR2 LQKENI. The CDR3 has 16 residues. V was clipped by 0 bases and J by 2 bases; unmatched bases: 1. The CDR3 region has the DNA TGTGCCAGCTCACCACCGACTAGCGGGCCCTACAATGAGCAGTTCTTC. It yields the protein CASSPPTSGPYNEQFF.

This clonotype was detected ten times or more. The chain joins TRBV2 to TRBJ1-2; TRBD1 matches 11 bases. V dropped 6 bases and J dropped 5; count of bases not matched to a gene: 5. CDR3 size: 14 residues. CDR1 is SNHLY and CDR2 is FYNNEI in the germline V gene. CDR3 bases: TGTGCCAGCAGACTCGGACAGGGGGCGTATGGCTACACCTTC. This codes for CASRLGQGAYGYTF.

This clonotype has ten or more counts. The rearrangement joins TRBV28 to TRBJ2-7; 8 bases map to TRBD1. Germline V lookup: CDR1 MDHEN, CDR2 SYDVKM. J lost 3 bases, V lost 6 bases, and 4 bases had no gene match. CDR3 length equals 13 residues. This CDR3 is CASRTGALYEQYF. Here the CDR3 DNA reads TGTGCCAGCAGGACAGGGGCCCTCTACGAGCAGTACTTC. The full variable domain, its missing parts supplied by reference TRBV28 and TRBJ2-7, is DVKVTQSSRYLVKRTGEKVFLECVQDMDHENMFWYRQDPGLGLRLIYFSYDVKMKEKGDIPEGYSVSREKKERFSLILESASTNQTSMYLCASRTGALYEQYFGPGTRLTVT.

J is TRBJ1-2 and V is TRBV6-2 or TRBV6-3; 9 bases line up with TRBD1. CDR1 is MNHEY, CDR2 SVGEGT, per germline. The CDR3 contains 15 residues. Trimming at V came to 8 bases and at J to 4 bases, leaving 11 bases not matched to a gene. This chain's CDR3 is CASSLNPTGGYGYTF. CDR3 sequence (DNA): TGTGCCAGCTCGCTCAACCCGACAGGGGGCTATGGCTACACCTTC.

CDR3 nucleotide sequence: TGCGCCAGCAGCTTGGGATCGGGACTGAAAGCCGCCCTCGACTACGAGCAGTACTTC. Protein sequence: CASSLGSGLKAALDYEQYF. The chain is built from TRBV5-1 and TRBJ2-7; weak D call: TRBD2 (6 bases). Germline V gene sequence: CDR1 SGHRS, CDR2 YFSETQ. The V end was cut by 0 bases, the J end by 3 bases, with 25 bases between. The CDR3 is 19 residues long.

The sample holds a few counts of this clonotype. This chain links TRBV24-1 with TRBJ2-2; 13 positions agree with TRBD2. The CDR3 spans 18 residues. J gave up 7 bases and V 0 bases, and 7 bases lay outside the gene matches. Germline lookup yields CDR1 KGHDR and CDR2 SFDVKD. The DNA for the CDR3 is TGTGCCACCAGTGATTTGACTAGCGGGAGGGCCGGTGGCGGGGAGCTGTTTTTT. This translates into CATSDLTSGRAGGGELFF.